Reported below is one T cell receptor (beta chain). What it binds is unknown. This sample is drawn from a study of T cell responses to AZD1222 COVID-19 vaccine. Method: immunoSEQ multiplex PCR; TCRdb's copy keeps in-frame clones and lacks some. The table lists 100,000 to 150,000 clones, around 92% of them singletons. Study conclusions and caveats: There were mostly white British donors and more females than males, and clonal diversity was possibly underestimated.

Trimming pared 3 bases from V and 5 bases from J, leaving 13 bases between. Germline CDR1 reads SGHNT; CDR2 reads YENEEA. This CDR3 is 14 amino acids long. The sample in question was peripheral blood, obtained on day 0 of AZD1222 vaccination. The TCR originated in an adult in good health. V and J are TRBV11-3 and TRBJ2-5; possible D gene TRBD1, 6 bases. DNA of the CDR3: TGTGCCAGCAGCTTGACAGGTAGCTCGGAGACCCAGTACTTC. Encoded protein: CASSLTGSSETQYF.